This section outlines one T cell receptor (beta chain) sequence together with its context. What it binds is unknown. Germline values: CDR1 DFQATT, CDR2 SNEGSKA (reference sequence). With 0 bases removed from V and 7 bases from J, the gap between germline ends came to 12 bases. CDR3 length: 13 residues. The source of the sample is a study of T cell repertoires in cytomegalovirus infection. Study-wide context: Indicated by public TCR beta signatures were CMV infection and matching HLA type.

TCRdb re-analysed the reads in MiXCR, keeping a single row per CDR3 protein. This sample yields about 700,000 distinct CDR3 sequences, of which 33% are seen a single time; over 15% belongs to the top ten. The starting material was cultured PBMCs, obtained from culture after CMV antigen stimulation. The V gene is TRBV20-1, the J gene TRBJ1-1; tentatively, D is TRBD1 (5 bases). The sequence was obtained from a human donor in good health (CMV status not recorded). Some clones in this sample may be carry-over from other donors' samples. The CDR3 sequence: CSARDPGQGEAFF. The CDR3 DNA is TGCAGTGCTAGAGACCCGGGGCAGGGTGAAGCTTTCTTT.